The T cell receptor beta chain described here comes from a study of blood T cell repertoires in COVID-19. Across the whole study: Acute and convalescent COVID-19 specimens originated in the United States, Italy and Spain. Sources were T cells, B-cell-depleted T cells, or PBMCs; the material itself was cDNA or gDNA.

Original processing methods: Quantification of nucleated cells was approximated via reference gene primer amplification. Only in-frame clones appear in the TCRdb table, and some are missing; sequencing was by immunoSEQ multiplex PCR. The V and J calls and clone size were taken over from that table, and D and trimming were inferred from the DNA. There are about 180,000 clones in the sample; more than 70% occur only once, and about 4% lies in the top ten. This clone was seen a handful of times. There are 16 residues in the CDR3. Trimming cost V 9 bases and J 1 base, with 22 bases left between them. Germline V gene data show CDR1 as MGHDK and CDR2 as SYGVNS.

V usage is TRBV25-1 and J usage is TRBJ2-7; D is perhaps TRBD1 (6 bases). This clonotype was sampled from a woman between 25 and 40 years old with acute or convalescent COVID-19. Specimen: peripheral blood. CDR3 coding DNA: TGTGCCAGTCAGGTTTCCAGGGGAATCGGTTCCTACGAGCAGTACTTC. The encoded protein is CASQVSRGIGSYEQYF.